A single sample is the source of the 21 T cell receptor beta chains below, sequenced in a study of CD8+ T cells in alopecia areata. Extraction of RNA preceded its reverse transcription into cDNA, which served as the sequencing template. The table came from immunoSEQ multiplex PCR; TCRdb's copy has only in-frame clones and leaves some out. The sample records approximately 100,000 clones, 35% to 50% being singletons. The source material was CD4+ T cells sorted from blood. The receptors come from a human donor with alopecia areata.

This sequence joins TRBV7-2 and TRBJ2-5, with D maybe TRBD1 (5 bases). CDR1 SGHTA and CDR2 FQGNSA come from the germline V gene. Trimming removed 4 bases at V and 1 base at J, with 13 bases between. The CDR3 consists of 15 residues. CDR3 sequence: CASSSPVGPQETQYF. In nucleotides, the CDR3 is TGTGCCAGCAGCTCCCCCGTGGGGCCCCAAGAGACCCAGTACTTC.

As concerns this clone: Distinct nucleotide sequences in the sample also encode this CDR3. The chain is built from TRBV29-1 and TRBJ1-1; D uncertain. This CDR3 comprises 13 residues. V shed 4 bases and J shed 0 bases, with 9 bases lying between them. Germline values: CDR1 SQVTM, CDR2 ANQGSEA. The CDR3 nucleotides are TGCAGCGTTGTCCGTAGGATGAACACTGAAGCTTTCTTT. Its translation: CSVVRRMNTEAFF.

The CDR3 region is CASSLGTKDTQYF. The CDR3 nucleotides read TGCGCCAGCAGCTTGGGCACCAAAGATACGCAGTATTTT. V gene TRBV5-1 combines with J gene TRBJ2-3; D is unclear. V was shortened by 0 bases and J by 5 bases, with 7 bases between the two germline ends. The CDR3 runs 13 residues. Germline loops: CDR1 SGHRS, CDR2 YFSETQ.

The genes are TRBV29-1 and TRBJ1-1, with D possibly being TRBD1 (5 bases). Germline-derived CDR1 and CDR2 are SQVTM and ANQGSEA. The CDR3 consists of 14 residues. Deletions cut 3 bases from V and 0 bases from J, with 11 bases between. The CDR3, as DNA: TGCAGCGTTGATCTTGGGGGGGTGAACACTGAAGCTTTCTTT. It is translated as CSVDLGGVNTEAFF.

The genes are TRBV30 and TRBJ2-7, with 9 bases matching TRBD2. CDR3 size: 12 residues. Losses at the gene ends were 5 bases for V and 5 bases for J; bases not matched to a gene: 4. CDR1 and CDR2 from the germline V gene are GTSNPN and SVGIG (reference sequence). Here the CDR3 DNA reads TGTGCCTGGCATGCTAGCGGGGACGAGCAGTACTTC. Its protein is CAWHASGDEQYF.

This clone was picked up a small number of times. The gene calls are TRBV5-1 and TRBJ1-1; TRBD1 might be the D (6 bases). The CDR3 covers 13 residues. The V gene's germline CDR1 is SGHRS and CDR2 YFSETQ. Trimming took off 4 bases at V and 7 bases at J, with 14 bases between the two ends. This chain's CDR3 is CASSPELDSEAFF. The CDR3 DNA follows: TGCGCCAGCAGCCCTGAGTTGGACAGTGAAGCTTTCTTT.

This clone was seen only a few times. The chain uses TRBV30 and TRBJ1-2; D perhaps matches TRBD1 (6 bases). V gave up 0 bases and J gave up 4 bases, with 9 bases separating them. The CDR3 length is 13 residues. CDR1 and CDR2 (germline): GTSNPN, SVGIG (reference sequence). The CDR3 sequence: CAWSVQGVYGYTF. CDR3 DNA: TGTGCCTGGAGTGTACAGGGAGTCTATGGCTACACCTTC.

In nucleotides, the CDR3 is TGTGCCACCAGAGGGACAGAGAATCAGCCCCAGCATTTT. This gives the protein CATRGTENQPQHF. This chain links TRBV10-3 with TRBJ1-5, with 7 nucleotides matching TRBD1. The germline V gene has CDR1 ENHRY and CDR2 SYGVKD. V shed 10 bases and J 4 bases; nucleotides not matched to a gene: 7. This CDR3 is 13 amino acids long.

In its sample, this clone was seen a few times. The rearrangement links TRBV28 to TRBJ1-4; D is ambiguous. V lost 2 bases, J lost 4 bases, and 8 bases lay in between. Looked up from germline, CDR1 is MDHEN and CDR2 is SYDVKM. CDR3 length: 14 residues. CDR3 region: CASSLTQINEKLFF. DNA of the CDR3: TGTGCCAGCAGTTTAACCCAGATTAATGAAAAACTGTTTTTT.

CDR3 DNA sequence: TGTGCCAGCATAGAGTCCGCGAACACCGGGGAGCTGTTTTTT. This encodes CASIESANTGELFF. The chain joins TRBV2 to TRBJ2-2; D is ambiguous. The CDR3 sequence is 14 residues long. CDR1 is SNHLY, CDR2 FYNNEI, per germline. V lost 7 bases and J 0 bases, leaving 9 bases between the germline ends. Combining the CDR3 with reference TRBV2 and TRBJ2-2 gives the whole variable domain EPEVTQTPSHQVTQMGQEVILRCVPISNHLYFYWYRQILGQKVEFLVSFYNNEISEKSEIFDDQFSVERPDGSNFTLKIRSTKLEDSAMYFCASIESANTGELFFGEGSRLTVL.

The chain couples TRBV10-3 to TRBJ2-7; no definite D call. The CDR3 spans 12 residues. CDR1 and CDR2 (germline): ENHRY, SYGVKD. V dropped 3 bases and J dropped 7 bases, with 10 bases sitting between them. CDR3 bases: TGTGCCATCAGTGAAAATGGCGAAGAGCAGTACTTC. Its protein is CAISENGEEQYF.

The table lists this clone with a few counts. The chain couples TRBV28 to TRBJ2-5, with TRBD1 matching 8 bases. The CDR3 sequence is 15 residues long. The germline V gene encodes CDR1 MDHEN and CDR2 SYDVKM. V shed 4 bases and J 5 bases; nucleotides not matched to a gene: 9. CDR3 in amino acids: CASSWTGRRSETQYF. CDR3 DNA: TGTGCCAGCAGTTGGACAGGGAGGCGATCGGAGACCCAGTACTTC.

This clone was detected a few times. This chain links TRBV29-1 with TRBJ2-1; D gene unclear. This CDR3 is 13 amino acids long. The V gene lost 5 bases and the J gene lost 1 base, with 9 bases spanning the gap. The germline gives CDR1 SQVTM, CDR2 ANQGSEA. Here the CDR3 reads CSVRYGSYNEQFF. The DNA for the CDR3 is TGCAGCGTTAGATACGGGTCCTACAATGAGCAGTTCTTC.

The chain recombines TRBV30 with TRBJ2-5, with D perhaps matching TRBD1 (5 bases). Per germline, CDR1 GTSNPN and CDR2 SVGIG (reference sequence). This CDR3 has 15 amino acids. Between the trimmed V and J ends, which lost 3 bases and 0 bases, there was a span of 14 bases. The CDR3 loop is CAWSKRGWYQETQYF. CDR3 nucleotide sequence: TGTGCCTGGAGCAAAAGGGGATGGTACCAAGAGACCCAGTACTTC.

This chain connects TRBV6-4 to TRBJ2-3, with 7 bases that match TRBD1. V shed 6 bases and J 2 bases; nucleotides not matched to a gene: 14. The CDR3 sequence is 17 residues long. Germline loops: CDR1 MRHNA, CDR2 SNTAGT. The DNA for the CDR3 is TGTGCCAGCAGCCCCGCCCCAGGCAGGGGGTCCACAGATACGCAGTATTTT. As protein: CASSPAPGRGSTDTQYF.

This clone came up a few times. This sequence joins TRBV29-1 and TRBJ1-2; D is unclear. Germline-derived CDR1 and CDR2 are SQVTM and ANQGSEA. V lost 3 bases and J 10 bases, leaving 9 bases between the germline ends. The CDR3 spans 10 residues. CDR3: CSVEAPPYTF. The CDR3 nucleotides are TGCAGCGTTGAGGCCCCCCCCTACACCTTC.

A single count supports this clone. The chain recombines TRBV4-3 with TRBJ2-7, with unresolved D. Trimming stripped 1 base from V and 3 bases from J, with 7 bases between. The CDR3 is 13 residues long. Germline V gene data show CDR1 as LGHNA and CDR2 as YSLEER. Written as DNA, the CDR3 is TGCGCCAGCAGCCAAGCCTTGGGCTACGAGCAGTACTTC. It is translated as CASSQALGYEQYF.

The rearrangement joins TRBV5-4 to TRBJ2-2; TRBD1 agrees at 9 bases. Germline assignment: CDR1 SGHNT and CDR2 YYREEE (reference sequence). This CDR3 comprises 16 residues. Trimming at V came to 4 bases and at J to 1 base, leaving 5 bases not matched to a gene. In DNA, the CDR3 is TGTGCCAGCAGCGATCCGGGACAGGGGAACACCGGGGAGCTGTTTTTT. Encoded protein: CASSDPGQGNTGELFF.

This clone was counted a few times. The CDR3 sequence: CASSSLGQFYEQYF. The CDR3, as DNA: TGTGCCAGCAGCTCCTTGGGACAGTTTTACGAGCAGTACTTC. The V call is TRBV11-2, the J call TRBJ2-7; 7 bases are shared with TRBD1. The trim removed 4 bases at V and 4 bases at J, leaving 7 bases unmatched. This CDR3 is 14 amino acids long. The germline gives CDR1 SGHAT, CDR2 FQNNGV.

A few counts support this clone. The chain uses TRBV29-1 and TRBJ2-7; perhaps TRBD1 as D (6 bases). Trimming took 7 bases from V and 3 from J, leaving 16 bases between them. The CDR3 loop spans 13 amino acids. Germline lookup yields CDR1 SQVTM and CDR2 ANQGSEA. The CDR3 loop is CSAGQSRDYEQYF. CDR3 bases: TGCAGCGCTGGACAGAGTCGTGACTACGAGCAGTACTTC.

This clone has more than one count but fewer than ten. The chain links TRBV10-1 to TRBJ2-3; TRBD2 matches 7 bases. CDR1 is WNHNN and CDR2 is SYGVQD in the germline V gene (reference sequence). Trimming removed 3 bases from V and 2 bases from J; junction bases left unmatched: 2. This CDR3 region has 14 residues. CDR3 amino acids: CASSDRGVTDTQYF. In DNA, the CDR3 is TGCGCCAGCAGTGATCGGGGGGTCACAGATACGCAGTATTTT.